This T cell receptor (beta chain) was documented in a study of molecular identifiers for immune sequencing clone quantification. General observations from the study: One cell's worth of spiked Jurkat TCR RNA was reportedly detectable among roughly 1 million naive cells. Under 1% of molecules in naive cells, but over 97% of effector molecules, belonged to clones above 20 RNA copies.

Sorting selected naive CD8 T cells with a CD8+CD4-CCR7+CD45RA+ phenotype. Concerning this clonotype: Its antigen is unknown. This clone may be a read error of a much larger clone one base away.

TCRdb reanalysed the PCR reads using MiXCR and keeps one entry per CDR3 protein. The sample lists more than 300,000 distinct CDR3 sequences, about 22% occurring once. Sequencing input: naive CD8+ T cells from blood, with Jurkat cell RNA spiked in. Sample subset: FACS-sorted CD8+CD4-CCR7+CD45RA+ naive T cells. This clonotype was sampled from a human donor in good health. Some libraries in this study had Jurkat cell RNA spiked in.

The CDR3: CASSDMDTEAFF. CDR3 nucleotides: TGTGCCAGCAGCGACATGGACACTGAAGCTTTCTTT. The genes are TRBV9 and TRBJ1-1; D not certain. Trimming removed 3 bases from V and 3 bases from J, with 6 bases in between. CDR1 and CDR2 (germline): SGDLS, YYNGEE. CDR3 size: 12 residues.